This record looks at one T cell receptor beta chain sequence and its context. Its antigen is undetermined. This specimen comes from a study of shared clonotypes between healthy human individuals. The protocol was immunoSEQ multiplex PCR, while the TCRdb copy is restricted to in-frame clones and leaves out a portion. This table has around 1.1 million clones, approximately 80% appearing once. Study-level results: Some clonotypes were shared by all four sorted-subset donors, while others were not shared. The non-shared ones had lower generation probabilities than the shared ones.

The V gene lost 9 bases and the J gene lost 11 bases, with 28 bases spanning the gap. This CDR3 comprises 15 residues. Germline V gene data show CDR1 as SNHLY and CDR2 as FYNNEI. The clonotype comes from a young man in good health. Some clones in this sample may be carry-over from other donors' samples. The rearrangement uses TRBV2 and TRBJ1-1; tentative D call: TRBD1 (6 bases). The specimen sequenced was memory CD4+ T cells from PBMCs. Regarding subset: CD45RA-negative fraction. CDR3 region: CARSIRGGRGREAFF. The CDR3 DNA sequence: TGTGCCAGATCTATCAGGGGAGGGAGGGGGAGAGAGGCTTTCTTT.